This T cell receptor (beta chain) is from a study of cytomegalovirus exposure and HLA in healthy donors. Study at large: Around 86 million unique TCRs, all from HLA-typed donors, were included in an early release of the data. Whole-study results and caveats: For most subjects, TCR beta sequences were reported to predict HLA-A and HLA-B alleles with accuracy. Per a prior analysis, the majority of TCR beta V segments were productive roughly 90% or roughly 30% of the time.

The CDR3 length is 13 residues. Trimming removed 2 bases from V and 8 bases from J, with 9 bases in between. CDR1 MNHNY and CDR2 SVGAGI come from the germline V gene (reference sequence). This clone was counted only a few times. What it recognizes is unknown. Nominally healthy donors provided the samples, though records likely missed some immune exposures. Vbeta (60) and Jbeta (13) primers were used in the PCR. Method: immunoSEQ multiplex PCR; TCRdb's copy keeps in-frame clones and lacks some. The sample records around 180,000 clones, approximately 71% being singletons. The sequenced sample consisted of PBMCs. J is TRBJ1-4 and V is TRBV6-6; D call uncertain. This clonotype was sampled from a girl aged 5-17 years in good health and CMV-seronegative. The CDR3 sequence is CASSYRVREKLFF. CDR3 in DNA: TGTGCCAGCAGTTACCGGGTACGGGAAAAACTGTTTTTT.